This T cell receptor beta chain was identified during a study of blood T cell repertoires in COVID-19. This table comes from immunoSEQ multiplex PCR, and its TCRdb copy is limited to in-frame clones, with some not included. The sample has 140,000 to 150,000 clones, about nine tenths seen once. The receptor was derived from a woman between 35 and 50 years old who had been exposed to COVID-19. The sample consisted of PBMCs or T cells enriched from blood (not recorded which).

CDR3: CASRPSSGHQFF. CDR3 nucleotide sequence: TGTGCCAGCAGACCCTCTAGCGGGCATCAGTTCTTC. V and J are TRBV12-3 or TRBV12-4 and TRBJ2-1; 8 nucleotides line up with TRBD2. The trim removed 6 bases at V and 13 bases at J, leaving 8 bases unmatched. CDR3 length equals 12 residues.